This TCR beta chain came from a study of blood T cell dynamics during melanoma immunotherapy. Regarding this clone: What it binds is unknown.

As for time point: pre-treatment baseline. The assay was immunoSEQ multiplex PCR, and TCRdb's table has in-frame clones only and misses some. This table holds about 11,000 clones, less than 85% found once. Study-wide points: It remained unknown if the driving T cell clones were melanoma-specific.

Looked up from germline, CDR1 is SNHLY and CDR2 is FYNNEI. Trimming took 7 bases from V and 2 from J, leaving 14 bases between them. There are 15 residues in the CDR3. This sample comprised blood, obtained from a patient treated with checkpoint blockade. The rearrangement links TRBV2 to TRBJ2-2; TRBD1 might be the D (6 bases). The receptor's source is a human donor with melanoma. The CDR3 protein is CASTLRGINTGELFF. The CDR3 coding sequence is TGTGCCAGCACCCTCAGGGGAATTAACACCGGGGAGCTGTTTTTT.